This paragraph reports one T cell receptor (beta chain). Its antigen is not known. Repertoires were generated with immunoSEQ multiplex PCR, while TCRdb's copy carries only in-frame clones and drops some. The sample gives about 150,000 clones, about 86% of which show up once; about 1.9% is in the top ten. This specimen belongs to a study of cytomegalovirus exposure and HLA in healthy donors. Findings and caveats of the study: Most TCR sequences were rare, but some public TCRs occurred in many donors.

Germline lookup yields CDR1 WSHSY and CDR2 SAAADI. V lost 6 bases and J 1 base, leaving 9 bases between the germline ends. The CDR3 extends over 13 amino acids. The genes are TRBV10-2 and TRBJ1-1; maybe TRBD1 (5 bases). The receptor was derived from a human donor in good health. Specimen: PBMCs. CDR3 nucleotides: TGCGCCAGCAGCCCCAGGGAGAACACTGAAGCTTTCTTT. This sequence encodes CASSPRENTEAFF.